This TCR beta chain was recovered during a study of T-cell reconstitution after alpha-beta-depleted transplantation in children. Study observations and caveats: Several hundred expanded graft clones reportedly supplied alpha-beta T cells about two months after transplant. Newly produced T cells mostly provided counts and TCRbeta diversity after one year, as hyperexpanded clones declined.

There are many counts of this clonotype. Antigen unknown. A TCRbeta library incorporating unique molecular identifiers was prepared. MiXCR, applied by TCRdb to the PCR reads, yields one record per CDR3 protein. The sample has under 75,000 distinct CDR3 sequences; approximately 10% are singletons. The specimen comprised PBMCs, sampled before TCRalphabeta/CD19-depleted stem cell transplant. This sequence originates from a boy between 5 and 17 years old with acute myeloid leukemia, due to receive a stem cell transplant.

The CDR3 is CASSLLTGGLDEQFF. The CDR3 DNA follows: TGTGCCAGCAGCCTGCTGACAGGGGGTTTAGATGAGCAGTTCTTC. The V and J genes are TRBV9 and TRBJ2-1; TRBD1 matches at 9 bases. The CDR3 is 15 residues long. V lost 4 bases and J lost 8; bases outside the gene matches: 10. Germline V gene sequence: CDR1 SGDLS, CDR2 YYNGEE.